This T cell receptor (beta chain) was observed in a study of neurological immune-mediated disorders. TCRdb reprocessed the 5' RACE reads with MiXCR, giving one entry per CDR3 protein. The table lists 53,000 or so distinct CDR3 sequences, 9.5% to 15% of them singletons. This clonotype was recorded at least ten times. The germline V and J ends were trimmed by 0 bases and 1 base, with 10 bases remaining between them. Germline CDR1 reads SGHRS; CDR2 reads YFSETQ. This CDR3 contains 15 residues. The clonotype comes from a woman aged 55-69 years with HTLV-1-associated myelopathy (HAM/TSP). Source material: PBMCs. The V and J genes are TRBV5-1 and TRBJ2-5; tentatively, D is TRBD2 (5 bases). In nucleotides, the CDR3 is TGCGCCAGCAGCTTGGCCACGGGAATCCAAGAGACCCAGTACTTC. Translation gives CASSLATGIQETQYF.